This TCR beta chain is from a study of circulating CD8 cells and anti-PD-1 response in melanoma. Live CD3+CD8+TCRalphabeta+ cells were sorted into four subsets by PD-1 and/or TIGIT. TCR libraries were prepared from about 16 ng of total RNA with the QIAseq Immune Repertoire TCR panel. TCRdb re-called the reads with MiXCR, one entry per CDR3 protein. Among 400 to 500 distinct CDR3 sequences listed, roughly an eighth were seen once. The starting material was CD8+ T cells from PBMCs, obtained at baseline or after one month of anti-PD-1 therapy (not recorded which). The receptors were gathered from a human donor with melanoma.

By sample share, this clonotype is medium-sized. The rearrangement joins TRBV28 to TRBJ2-4; 8 positions match TRBD2. The CDR3 length is 18 residues. Germline CDR1 is MDHEN and CDR2 is SYDVKM. The V gene end was trimmed by 3 bases and the J gene end by 1 base; junction bases not matched to a gene: 11. CDR3 amino acids: CASSFGPGASGAKNIQYF. The CDR3 DNA reads TGTGCCAGCAGTTTTGGGCCAGGGGCTAGCGGGGCCAAAAACATTCAGTACTTC.